The entry that follows covers one T cell receptor (beta chain) sequence. Its antigen is not identified. These data come from a study of cytomegalovirus exposure and HLA in healthy donors. Each of the donors was a healthy bone marrow donor. Overall study results and limits: Cytomegalovirus association was assigned to some 160 TCR beta chains. What was likely a sequencing artifact was a cluster of highly shared sequence variants. Earlier analysis found most TCR beta V segments productive about 90% or about 30% of the time.

V dropped 0 bases and J dropped 7 bases, with 13 bases sitting between them. The CDR3 is 14 amino acids. In germline, CDR1 is LNHNV, CDR2 YYDKDF (reference sequence). PCR was performed using 60 Vbeta and 13 Jbeta primers. TCRdb's copy holds only in-frame clones and misses some; the assay was immunoSEQ multiplex PCR. Its table records about 200,000 clones. Sequencing was done on a sample of PBMCs. The chain recombines TRBV15 with TRBJ2-7; tentative D call: TRBD2 (6 bases). The sequence was collected from a boy between 5 and 17 years old in good health and CMV-seronegative. In DNA, the CDR3 is TGTGCCACCAGCAGAGATCGTCGGCGGGGAGAGCAGTACTTC. As protein: CATSRDRRRGEQYF.